This TCR beta chain was found in a study of blood T cells in healthy people across ages. The use of a sample-barcoded 5' primer and a J-beta primer mix characterized a second PCR of about 7 to 12 cycles. The template-switch adaptor was a 5' adaptor with 12 random nucleotides. It tagged each cDNA molecule. The yield of each sample was at least 2.5 million CDR3-containing paired-end reads. TCRdb re-derived calls from the 5' RACE reads in MiXCR, one entry per CDR3 protein. The data contain about 730,000 distinct CDR3 sequences, 35% to 45% of them singletons. V lost 7 bases, J lost 1 base, and 9 bases lay in between. The CDR3 totals 12 residues. Germline assignment: CDR1 SQVTM and CDR2 ANQGSEA. Study results and limitations: Naive and antigen-experienced cells could not be conclusively compared, given unsorted PBMCs. Naive T cell percentage strongly correlated with TCR beta diversity.

This clonotype occurred many times. The antigen remains undetermined. V gene TRBV29-1 combines with J gene TRBJ2-3; no reliable D call. The sequencing sample was made of blood. The clonotype comes from a woman in her sixties or seventies in good health. The CDR3: CSATGRTDTQYF. CDR3 nucleotide sequence: TGCAGCGCCACGGGTCGCACAGATACGCAGTATTTT.